What follows are 13 T cell receptor beta chains derived from one specimen sequenced in a study of vaccination and CD4 T cells after COVID-19. The treatment: roughly 11-day PBMC culture with coronavirus spike peptide pools or control peptides (ViraFEST assay). These TCRs are of unknown antigen specificity. An Oncomine TCR Beta short-read assay was used to sequence the DNA from cultured CD4+ T cells. One entry per CDR3 protein results from TCRdb running MiXCR on the PCR reads. The repertoire consists of some 16,000 distinct CDR3 sequences, with around 70% occurring once and the leading ten covering 4.6%. What was sequenced was CD4+ T cells from blood, cultured in vitro. These receptors all stem from a human donor who had recovered from COVID-19.

The chain has TRBV7-9 and TRBJ2-2; D perhaps matches TRBD2 (6 bases). Trimming took off 5 bases at V and 6 bases at J, with 25 bases between the two ends. CDR1 is SEHNR and CDR2 is FQNEAQ in the germline V gene (reference sequence). The CDR3 sequence is 18 residues long. The CDR3 is CASSPTGSGLNDAGELFF. The CDR3 DNA reads TGTGCCAGCAGCCCTACGGGTTCGGGACTCAACGACGCCGGGGAGCTGTTTTTT.

A single count supports this clonotype. This chain links TRBV11-2 with TRBJ1-2; D is ambiguous. V was clipped by 4 bases and J by 1 base, with 10 bases between them. The length of the CDR3 is 14 residues. Germline V gene lookup returns CDR1 SGHAT and CDR2 FQNNGV. CDR3 sequence reads: CASSSVRGNYGYTF. For the CDR3, the DNA is TGTGCCAGCAGCTCAGTCCGGGGTAACTATGGCTACACCTTC.

The rearrangement joins TRBV6-1 to TRBJ2-7; D gene uncertain. Trimming pared 6 bases from V and 3 bases from J, leaving 12 bases between. In germline, CDR1 is MNHNS, CDR2 SASEGT. CDR3 length: 13 residues. CDR3: CASRSRSNYEQYF. The CDR3 DNA reads as TGTGCCAGCAGATCCAGGAGCAACTACGAGCAGTACTTC.

This clonotype was found once. This chain uses TRBV7-2 with TRBJ1-4, with D possibly matching TRBD1 (5 bases). The length of the CDR3 is 13 residues. Looked up from germline, CDR1 is SGHTA and CDR2 is FQGNSA. V lost 4 bases to trimming and J lost 7 bases, with 10 bases between them. The CDR3 DNA is TGTGCCAGCAGCTCCAGCGGGGGTGAAAAACTGTTTTTT. This codes for CASSSSGGEKLFF.

The rearrangement links TRBV6-1 to TRBJ1-3; no definite D call. In germline, CDR1 is MNHNS, CDR2 SASEGT. V lost 8 bases to trimming and J lost 0 bases, with 14 bases between them. The CDR3 loop spans 15 amino acids. CDR3 sequence: CASRSSAISGNTIYF. The CDR3 DNA sequence: TGTGCCAGCCGCTCTAGTGCTATCTCTGGAAACACCATATATTTT.

The sample holds a few counts of this clonotype. The chain employs TRBV28 and TRBJ2-7; TRBD2 is a possible D gene (7 bases). The germline CDR1 and CDR2 sequences are MDHEN and SYDVKM. CDR3 length equals 15 residues. V was shortened by 2 bases and J by 6 bases, with 17 bases between the two germline ends. The CDR3 here is CASSLGGGAFREQYF. DNA of the CDR3: TGTGCCAGCAGTTTAGGGGGGGGCGCGTTTCGCGAGCAGTACTTC.

This sequence joins TRBV20-1 and TRBJ2-1; TRBD2 matches 12 bases. The CDR3 is made up of 12 amino acids. CDR1 and CDR2 from the germline V gene are DFQATT and SNEGSKA (reference sequence). Trimming cost V 6 bases and J 12 bases; bases outside gene matches: 6. CDR3 loop: CSAATSGRRQFF. DNA for the CDR3: TGCAGTGCCGCTACTAGCGGGAGGAGGCAGTTCTTC.

CDR3 region: CASSEVGRWGTGELFF. DNA for the CDR3: TGTGCCAGCAGTGAGGTCGGGCGTTGGGGGACCGGGGAGCTGTTTTTT. The gene calls are TRBV6-1 and TRBJ2-2; D assignment may be TRBD1 or TRBD2 (5 bases each). The CDR3 sequence is 16 residues long. The V gene lost 3 bases and the J gene lost 5 bases, with 16 bases spanning the gap. CDR1 and CDR2 (germline): MNHNS, SASEGT.

This rearrangement joins TRBV20-1 to TRBJ2-7; 7 bases match TRBD2. The junction had 15 bases not matched to a gene; V was cut back by 0 bases and J by 7 bases. This CDR3 has 16 residues. Germline loops: CDR1 DFQATT, CDR2 SNEGSKA (reference sequence). The CDR3 is CSARDVVGGGPEEQYF. DNA of the CDR3: TGCAGTGCTAGAGATGTAGTGGGGGGAGGGCCGGAGGAGCAGTACTTC.

The chain has TRBV12-3 or TRBV12-4 and TRBJ1-1; D not certain. The V end lost 3 bases, the J end lost 3 bases, and 8 bases lay between the germline ends. CDR3 length: 13 amino acids. The chain's CDR3 is CASSFSVDTEAFF. CDR3 in DNA: TGTGCCAGCAGTTTTTCCGTGGACACTGAAGCTTTCTTT.

The genes are TRBV30 and TRBJ1-5, with D perhaps matching TRBD1 (5 bases). The V gene lost 2 bases and the J gene lost 5 bases, with 10 bases spanning the gap. The germline CDR1 and CDR2 sequences are GTSNPN and SVGIG (reference sequence). The CDR3 is made up of 13 amino acids. CDR3 coding DNA: TGTGCCTGGAGTTCTCAGGGTGATCAGCCCCAGCATTTT. This encodes CAWSSQGDQPQHF. The whole variable domain, filled in from reference TRBV30 and TRBJ1-5, reads SQTIHQWPATLVQPVGSPLSLECTVEGTSNPNLYWYRQAAGRGLQLLFYSVGIGQISSEVPQNLSASRPQDRQFILSSKKLLLSDSGFYLCAWSSQGDQPQHFGDGTRLSIL.

This clonotype has just a few counts. This rearrangement joins TRBV6-2 or TRBV6-3 to TRBJ2-7; TRBD2 agrees at 11 bases. V dropped 4 bases and J dropped 6; count of bases not matched to a gene: 5. The CDR3 consists of 14 residues. The germline V gene has CDR1 MNHEY and CDR2 SVGEGT. The CDR3: CASSSSGRYSEQYF. In nucleotides, the CDR3 is TGTGCCAGCAGTTCTAGCGGGAGGTACAGCGAGCAGTACTTC.

The chain employs TRBV7-2 and TRBJ2-5, with D perhaps TRBD2 (6 bases). CDR3 length: 15 amino acids. The ends were cut back, 1 base at V and 5 bases at J, with 14 bases in the middle. Germline lookup yields CDR1 SGHTA and CDR2 FQGNSA. Here the CDR3 reads CASSLERGIGETQYF. The CDR3 DNA reads as TGTGCCAGCAGCTTAGAACGCGGGATCGGGGAGACCCAGTACTTC.